This record concerns one T cell receptor (beta chain) sequence. This record belongs to a study of blood T cell repertoires in COVID-19. Turning to the study itself: The United States, Italy and Spain supplied acute and convalescent COVID-19 samples.

Germline assignment: CDR1 GTSNPN and CDR2 SVGIG (reference sequence). CDR3 length equals 15 residues. The ends were cut back, 1 base at V and 5 bases at J, with 17 bases in the middle. TCRdb's copy holds only in-frame clones and misses some; the assay was immunoSEQ multiplex PCR. The sample holds about 190,000 clones, roughly nine tenths seen once. The J gene is TRBJ2-5, the V gene TRBV30; perhaps TRBD2 as D (5 bases). The source material was peripheral blood. This TCR came from a man aged 25 to 40 with acute or convalescent COVID-19. The CDR3 is CAWSATPGGPETQYF. The CDR3 region has the DNA TGTGCCTGGAGTGCCACCCCAGGAGGACCCGAGACCCAGTACTTC. Full variable domain (remainder filled in from reference TRBV30 and TRBJ2-5): SQTIHQWPATLVQPVGSPLSLECTVEGTSNPNLYWYRQAAGRGLQLLFYSVGIGQISSEVPQNLSASRPQDRQFILSSKKLLLSDSGFYLCAWSATPGGPETQYFGPGTRLLVL.